The source of this T cell receptor (beta chain) is a study of response to subunit inactivated influenza vaccine. In TCRdb, the RT-PCR reads were re-called with MiXCR into one record per CDR3 protein. Altogether approximately 500,000 distinct CDR3 sequences are present, 11% to 15% being singletons, with the ten largest covering over 8.5%. Here the sequenced sample was PBMCs from blood, taken approximately 12 days after vaccination. The receptor was isolated from a man aged 50 to 59 who received an inactivated influenza vaccine.

For the CDR3, the DNA is TGTGCCAGCAGACCGGGGGGATCTGGCTACACCTTC. Protein product: CASRPGGSGYTF. The rearrangement uses TRBV28 and TRBJ1-2; D is possibly TRBD1 (5 bases). Germline V CDR1 and CDR2: MDHEN, SYDVKM. This CDR3 spans 12 amino acids. V lost 6 bases, J lost 7 bases, and 12 bases lay in between.